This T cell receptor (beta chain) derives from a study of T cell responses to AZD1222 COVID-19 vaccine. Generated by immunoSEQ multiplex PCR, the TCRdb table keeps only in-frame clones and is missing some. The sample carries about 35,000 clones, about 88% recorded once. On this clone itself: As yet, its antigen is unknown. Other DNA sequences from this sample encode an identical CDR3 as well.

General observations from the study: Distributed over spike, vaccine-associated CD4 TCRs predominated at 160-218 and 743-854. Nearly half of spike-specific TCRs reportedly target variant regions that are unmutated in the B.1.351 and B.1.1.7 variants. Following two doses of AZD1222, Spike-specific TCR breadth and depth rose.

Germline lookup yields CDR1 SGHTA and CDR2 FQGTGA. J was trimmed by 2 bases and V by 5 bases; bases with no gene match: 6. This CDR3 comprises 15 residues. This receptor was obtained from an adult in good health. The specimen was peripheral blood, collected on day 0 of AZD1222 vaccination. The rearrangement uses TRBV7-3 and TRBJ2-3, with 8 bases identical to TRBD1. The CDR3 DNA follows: TGTGCCAGCAGCCCAGGGGGCGGACCCACAGATACGCAGTATTTT. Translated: CASSPGGGPTDTQYF.